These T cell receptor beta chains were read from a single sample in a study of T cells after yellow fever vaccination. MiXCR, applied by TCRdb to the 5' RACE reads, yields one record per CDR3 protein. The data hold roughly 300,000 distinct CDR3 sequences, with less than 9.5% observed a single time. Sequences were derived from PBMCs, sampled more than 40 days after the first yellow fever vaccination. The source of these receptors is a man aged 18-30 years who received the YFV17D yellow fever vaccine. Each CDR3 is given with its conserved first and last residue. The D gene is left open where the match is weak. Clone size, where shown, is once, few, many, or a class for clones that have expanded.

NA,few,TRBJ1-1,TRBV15,CATSRGAGALYTEAFF,TGTGCCACCAGCAGAGGGGCAGGGGCCCTATACACTGAAGCTTTCTTT
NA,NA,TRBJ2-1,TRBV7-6,CASTEHPRGDNEQFF,TGTGCCAGCACCGAGCACCCAAGGGGGGACAATGAGCAGTTCTTC
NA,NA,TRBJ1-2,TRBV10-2,CASSEGGKNYGYTF,TGCGCCAGCAGTGAAGGCGGGAAAAACTATGGCTACACCTTC
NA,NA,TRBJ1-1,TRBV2,CASSVPKAAFF,TGTGCCAGCAGTGTCCCTAAGGCGGCTTTCTTT
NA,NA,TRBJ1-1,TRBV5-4,CASSLTLGAEAFF,TGTGCCAGCAGCTTGACCCTCGGGGCTGAAGCTTTCTTT
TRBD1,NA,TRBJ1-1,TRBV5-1,CASSPPFWGQELNTEAFF,TGCGCCAGCAGCCCCCCTTTTTGGGGACAGGAGCTGAACACTGAAGCTTTCTTT
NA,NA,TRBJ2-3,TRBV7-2,CASNLRADTQYF,TGTGCCAGCAACTTGAGGGCCGATACGCAGTATTTT
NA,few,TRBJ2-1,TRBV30,CAWIPPGTYNEQFF,TGTGCCTGGATCCCCCCAGGGACCTACAATGAGCAGTTCTTC
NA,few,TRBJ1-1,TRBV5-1,CASSLGAGMDTEAFF,TGCGCCAGCAGCTTGGGCGCGGGGATGGACACTGAAGCTTTCTTT
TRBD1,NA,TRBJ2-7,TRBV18,CASSGTDSSYEQYF,TGTGCCAGCTCAGGGACAGATAGCTCCTACGAGCAGTACTTC
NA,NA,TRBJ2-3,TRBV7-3,CASSYDGSSTDTQYF,TGTGCCAGCAGCTATGACGGCTCAAGCACAGATACGCAGTATTTT
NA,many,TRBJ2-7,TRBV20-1,CSGQDYYSYEQYF,TGCAGTGGACAGGATTACTACTCCTACGAGCAGTACTTC
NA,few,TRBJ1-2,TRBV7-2,CASSLASGSRTGYTF,TGTGCCAGCAGTCTAGCCTCCGGGTCAAGAACGGGCTACACCTTC
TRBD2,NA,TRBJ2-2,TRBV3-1,CASSQDLPGLEKPGTGELFF,TGTGCCAGCAGCCAGGACCTGCCGGGACTAGAAAAGCCGGGCACCGGGGAGCTGTTTTTT
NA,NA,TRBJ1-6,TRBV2,CASSAHSNSPLHF,TGTGCCAGCAGTGCTCACTCTAATTCACCCCTCCACTTT
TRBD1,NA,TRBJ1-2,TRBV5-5,CASSFEGTALNYGNTF,TGTGCCAGCAGTTTTGAAGGGACAGCACTAAACTATGGCAACACCTTC
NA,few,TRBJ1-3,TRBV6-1,CASRAPMGGGNTIYF,TGTGCCAGCAGGGCCCCCATGGGGGGTGGAAACACCATATATTTT